Listed here are 6 T cell receptor beta chains from one sample, sequenced in a study of cytomegalovirus exposure and HLA in healthy donors. The PCR used 60 Vbeta and 13 Jbeta primers. TCRdb's table, derived via immunoSEQ multiplex PCR, lists solely in-frame clones and lacks some. The data contain approximately 150,000 clones, around 65% of them singletons. Sequenced sample: PBMCs. These receptors were taken from a woman in her thirties in good health and CMV-seropositive.

This clone was observed a handful of times. CDR3: CASSFFRTSGSGTGELFF. CDR3 DNA: TGTGCCAGCAGCTTCTTCCGGACTAGCGGGAGTGGTACCGGGGAGCTGTTTTTT. The V gene is TRBV5-6, the J gene TRBJ2-2; 13 positions match TRBD2. The ends lost 2 bases at V and 5 bases at J; junction bases unmatched: 9. The CDR3 runs 18 residues. The germline V gene encodes CDR1 SGHDT and CDR2 YYEEEE. Variable domain in full (rest from reference TRBV5-6 and TRBJ2-2): DAGVTQSPTHLIKTRGQQVTLRCSPKSGHDTVSWYQQALGQGPQFIFQYYEEEERQRGNFPDRFSGHQFPNYSSELNVNALLLGDSALYLCASSFFRTSGSGTGELFFGEGSRLTVL.

This sequence joins TRBV5-4 and TRBJ1-1; weak D call: TRBD1 (5 bases). The CDR3 is 15 amino acids. Germline V gives CDR1 SGHNT, CDR2 YYREEE (reference sequence). V was clipped by 4 bases and J by 4 bases, with 17 bases between them. The chain's CDR3 is CASSGWTSPGTEAFF. The CDR3 bases are TGTGCCAGCAGCGGGTGGACATCGCCGGGCACTGAAGCTTTCTTT. The full variable domain, its missing parts supplied by reference TRBV5-4 and TRBJ1-1, is ETGVTQSPTHLIKTRGQQVTLRCSSQSGHNTVSWYQQALGQGPQFIFQYYREEENGRGNFPPRFSGLQFPNYSSELNVNALELDDSALYLCASSGWTSPGTEAFFGQGTRLTVV.

The J gene is TRBJ2-2, the V gene TRBV5-1; the match to TRBD1 covers 9 bases. This CDR3 has 14 residues. Per the germline V gene, CDR1 is SGHRS and CDR2 is YFSETQ. V was clipped by 4 bases and J by 6 bases; unmatched bases: 4. DNA for the CDR3: TGCGCCAGCAGCACAGGGGGCGGCCCCGGGGAGCTGTTTTTT. This codes for CASSTGGGPGELFF.

The V and J genes are TRBV6-1 and TRBJ1-5; maybe TRBD1 (6 bases). This CDR3 region has 15 residues. The germline V gene has CDR1 MNHNS and CDR2 SASEGT. Trimming removed 11 bases from V and 5 bases from J, with 22 bases in between. This CDR3 is CAGKREIAGDQPQHF. The CDR3 nucleotides read TGTGCCGGCAAGCGAGAGATAGCAGGGGATCAGCCCCAGCATTTT.

This clone has just one count. The V and J genes are TRBV18 and TRBJ1-1; possible D gene TRBD1, 5 bases. The CDR3 consists of 13 residues. V gave up 6 bases and J gave up 1 base, with 9 bases separating them. Looked up from germline, CDR1 is KGHSH and CDR2 is LQKENI. This CDR3 is CASSRDRNTEAFF. The CDR3 region has the DNA TGTGCCAGCTCGCGCGACAGGAACACTGAAGCTTTCTTT.

This clone was observed once. This chain uses TRBV9 with TRBJ1-1; 8 nucleotides match TRBD1. V shed 3 bases, J shed 9 bases, and the junction held 10 bases outside the gene matches. CDR3 length: 14 amino acids. Germline V gene lookup returns CDR1 SGDLS and CDR2 YYNGEE. CDR3 nucleotide sequence: TGTGCCAGCAGCGCCGGGACAGGTCTTATGAAAGCTTTCTTT. This gives the protein CASSAGTGLMKAFF.